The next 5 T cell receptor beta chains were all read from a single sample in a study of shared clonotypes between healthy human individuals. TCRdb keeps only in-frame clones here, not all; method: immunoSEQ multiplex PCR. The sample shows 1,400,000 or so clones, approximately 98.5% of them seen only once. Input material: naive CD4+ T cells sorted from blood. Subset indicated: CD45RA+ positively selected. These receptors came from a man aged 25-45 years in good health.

The CDR3 loop is CASQMGVGQPQHF. The CDR3 coding sequence is TGCGCCAGCCAGATGGGGGTCGGGCAGCCCCAGCATTTT. This rearrangement joins TRBV10-2 to TRBJ1-5; perhaps TRBD1 as D (5 bases). The CDR3 contains 13 residues. Per the germline V gene, CDR1 is WSHSY and CDR2 is SAAADI. The V end lost 8 bases, the J end lost 7 bases, and 15 bases lay between the germline ends.

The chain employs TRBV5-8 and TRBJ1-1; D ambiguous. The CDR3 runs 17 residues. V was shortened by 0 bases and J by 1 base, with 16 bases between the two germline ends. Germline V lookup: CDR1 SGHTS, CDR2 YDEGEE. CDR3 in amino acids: CASSLGALIVANTEAFF. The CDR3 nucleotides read TGTGCCAGCAGCTTGGGGGCTTTGATTGTGGCGAACACTGAAGCTTTCTTT.

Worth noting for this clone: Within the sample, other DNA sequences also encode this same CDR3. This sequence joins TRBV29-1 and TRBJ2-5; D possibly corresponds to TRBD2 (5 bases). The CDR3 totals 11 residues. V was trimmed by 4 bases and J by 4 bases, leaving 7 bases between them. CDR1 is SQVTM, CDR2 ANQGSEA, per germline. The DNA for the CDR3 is TGCAGCGTTGGGACTGGAGAGACCCAGTACTTC. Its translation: CSVGTGETQYF.

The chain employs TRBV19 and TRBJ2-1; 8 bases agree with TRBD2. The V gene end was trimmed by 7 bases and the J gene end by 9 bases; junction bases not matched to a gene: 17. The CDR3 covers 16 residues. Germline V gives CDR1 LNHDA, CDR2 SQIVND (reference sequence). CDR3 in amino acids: CASTPLSGSRQREQFF. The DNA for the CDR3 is TGTGCCAGTACCCCCCTAAGCGGGAGTCGTCAGCGTGAGCAGTTCTTC.

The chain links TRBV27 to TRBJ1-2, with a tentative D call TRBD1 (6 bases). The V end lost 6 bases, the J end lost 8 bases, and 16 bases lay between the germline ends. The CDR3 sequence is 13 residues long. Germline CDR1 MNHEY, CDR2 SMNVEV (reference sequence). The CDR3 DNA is TGTGCCAGCAGCCTGCCGGGGGCGGGGGGCTACACCTTC. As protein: CASSLPGAGGYTF.